The T cell receptor beta chain described here comes from a study of post-analysis software for immune sequencing data. Across the whole study: Relapsing-remitting, secondary progressive and progressive-relapsing courses of multiple sclerosis were included. Overall study results and limits: Significantly lower normalized Chao1 diversity was seen in multiple sclerosis patients than in controls. Controls had lower frequencies than patients of 4 or 5 TRBV segments, which included TRBV5-6, TRBV5-1 and TRBV20-1.

Prepared libraries of TCR beta cDNA carried unique molecular identifiers. Input of roughly 1 to 11 million T cells yielded around 460,000 cDNA molecules. TCRdb reprocessed the PCR reads with MiXCR, giving one entry per CDR3 protein. This table has 750,000 to 950,000 distinct CDR3 sequences, about 50% appearing once. The CDR3 is made up of 15 amino acids. V shed 3 bases and J 2 bases; nucleotides not matched to a gene: 7. From germline, CDR1 is SQVTM and CDR2 ANQGSEA. This clonotype was seen only a few times. The antigen remains undetermined. Sequenced: blood. This chain joins TRBV29-1 and TRBJ2-7; 10 bases agree with TRBD1. The clonotype comes from a girl aged 10-17 years with multiple sclerosis. In nucleotides, the CDR3 is TGCAGCGTTGAGGACCGGGACAGGGGTGCCTACGAGCAGTACTTC. Translating it yields CSVEDRDRGAYEQYF.